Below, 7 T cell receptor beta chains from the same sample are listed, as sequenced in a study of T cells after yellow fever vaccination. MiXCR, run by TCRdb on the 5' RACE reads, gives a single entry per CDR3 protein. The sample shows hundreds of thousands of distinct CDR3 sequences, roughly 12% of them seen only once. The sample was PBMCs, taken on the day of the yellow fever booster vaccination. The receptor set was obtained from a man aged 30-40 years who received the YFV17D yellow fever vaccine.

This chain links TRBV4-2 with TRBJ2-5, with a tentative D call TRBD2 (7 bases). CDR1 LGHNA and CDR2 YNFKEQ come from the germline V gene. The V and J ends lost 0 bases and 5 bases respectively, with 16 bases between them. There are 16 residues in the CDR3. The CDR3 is CASSQDRGGARETQYF. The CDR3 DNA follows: TGTGCCAGCAGCCAAGATAGAGGGGGGGCCCGGGAGACCCAGTACTTC.

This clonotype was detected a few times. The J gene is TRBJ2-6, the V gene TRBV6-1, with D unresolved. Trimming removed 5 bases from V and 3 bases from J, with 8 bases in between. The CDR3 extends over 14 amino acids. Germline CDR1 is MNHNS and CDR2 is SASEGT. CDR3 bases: TGTGCCAGCAGTCGAGTTGTTGGGGCCAACGTCCTGACTTTC. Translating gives CASSRVVGANVLTF.

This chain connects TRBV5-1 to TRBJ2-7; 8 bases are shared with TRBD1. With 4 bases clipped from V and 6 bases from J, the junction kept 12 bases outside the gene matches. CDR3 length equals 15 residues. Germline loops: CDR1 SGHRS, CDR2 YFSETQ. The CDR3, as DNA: TGCGCCAGCAGCCTCACCCCGGACAGGGCCGCCGAGCAGTACTTC. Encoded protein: CASSLTPDRAAEQYF. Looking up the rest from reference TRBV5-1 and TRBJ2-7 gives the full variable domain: KAGVTQTPRYLIKTRGQQVTLSCSPISGHRSVSWYQQTPGQGLQFLFEYFSETQRNKGNFPGRFSGRQFSNSRSEMNVSTLELGDSALYLCASSLTPDRAAEQYFGPGTRLTVT.

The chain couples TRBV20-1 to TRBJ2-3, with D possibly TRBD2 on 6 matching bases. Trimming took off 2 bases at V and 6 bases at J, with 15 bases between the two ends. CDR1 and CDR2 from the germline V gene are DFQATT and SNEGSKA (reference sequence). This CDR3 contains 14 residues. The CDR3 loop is CSARIGGISDTQYF. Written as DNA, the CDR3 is TGCAGTGCTAGAATTGGCGGGATCAGTGATACGCAGTATTTT.

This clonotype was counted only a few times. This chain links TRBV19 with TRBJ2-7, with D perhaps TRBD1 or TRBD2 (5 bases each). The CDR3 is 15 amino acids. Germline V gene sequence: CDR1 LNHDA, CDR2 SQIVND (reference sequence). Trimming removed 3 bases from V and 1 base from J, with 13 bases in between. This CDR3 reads CASSMVRDGSYEQYF. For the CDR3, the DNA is TGTGCCAGTAGTATGGTTCGGGACGGTTCCTACGAGCAGTACTTC.

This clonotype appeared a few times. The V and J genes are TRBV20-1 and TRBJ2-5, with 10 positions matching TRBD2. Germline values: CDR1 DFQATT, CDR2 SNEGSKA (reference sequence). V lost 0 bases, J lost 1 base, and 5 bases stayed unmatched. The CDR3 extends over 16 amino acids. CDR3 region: CSARDQREGLQETQYF. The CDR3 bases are TGCAGTGCTAGAGACCAGCGGGAGGGCCTCCAAGAGACCCAGTACTTC.

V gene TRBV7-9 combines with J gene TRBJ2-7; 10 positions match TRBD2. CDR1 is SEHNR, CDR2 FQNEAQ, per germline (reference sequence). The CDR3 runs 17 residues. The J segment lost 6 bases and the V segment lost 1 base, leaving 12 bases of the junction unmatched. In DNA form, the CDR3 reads TGTGCCAGCAGCTTAGAAGATAGGCTACTAGCGGGAAGCGAGCAGTACTTC. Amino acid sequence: CASSLEDRLLAGSEQYF.